This TCR beta chain appears in the sequencing data of a study of T cell responses to AZD1222 COVID-19 vaccine. Comments on this clone: Its antigen is not known.

Study-wide results and caveats: Elevations in Spike-specific TCR breadth and depth followed administration of two AZD1222 doses.

The repertoire was sequenced with immunoSEQ multiplex PCR; TCRdb's copy has only in-frame clones and lacks some. The sample shows about 120,000 clones, around 85% of them seen only once. Trimming removed 2 bases from V and 5 bases from J, with 13 bases in between. The CDR3 runs to 14 residues. CDR1 is MNHEY and CDR2 is SVGEGT in the germline V gene. Sequenced here: peripheral blood, sampled on day 0 of AZD1222 vaccination. This chain uses TRBV6-2 or TRBV6-3 with TRBJ2-7; no reliable D call. The clonotype comes from an adult in good health. The CDR3 DNA sequence: TGTGCCAGCAGTTACCGGCTAGAAGCGAACGAGCAGTACTTC. Its translation: CASSYRLEANEQYF.